This T cell receptor beta chain was observed in a study of early T cells in non-severe SARS-CoV-2 infection. Study in general: Chains were not paired, and sequencing was done on bulk RNA from unsorted whole blood.

A word on this clonotype: A much bigger clone sits one base away, suggesting this may be a read error.

The CDR3 covers 14 residues. CDR1 MNHEY and CDR2 SVGAGI come from the germline V gene. Researchers tagged individual cDNA molecules with unique molecular identifiers. TCRdb passed the 5' RACE reads through MiXCR, listing each CDR3 protein once. The data show more than 80,000 distinct CDR3 sequences, more than 9.5% seen once. This receptor was obtained from an adult who was a healthcare worker with PCR-confirmed SARS-CoV-2 infection or an uninfected control (not recorded which). The chain couples TRBV6-5 to TRBJ1-3; D perhaps matches TRBD1 (6 bases). Material for sequencing was whole blood. CDR3: CVSSFDRRGNTIYF. DNA of the CDR3: TGTGTCAGCAGTTTCGACAGGCGGGGAAACACCATATATTTT.